This TCR beta chain was recovered during a study of T cells in Graves' hyperthyroidism and ophthalmopathy. Study-level points and caveats: Prediction of ophthalmopathy progression came a median approximately 6.5 months pre-onset.

To note about this clonotype: Its antigen is not identified. One junction end disagrees with the germline gene, perhaps due to a read error.

The hyperthyroidism was newly diagnosed and had lasted under 2 months; the patients were aged 18 to 65. Clinical symptoms, serum thyroxine, TRAb, thyroid ultrasound and orbital computed tomography informed diagnoses. This CDR3 comprises 18 residues. RNA transcripts were the template for amplifying TCR beta CDR3 regions. Carried out on the TCR CDR3, a first-round RT-PCR used the HTBI primer set. A single record per CDR3 protein comes from TCRdb applying MiXCR to the multiplex PCR reads. Seen here are approximately 370,000 distinct CDR3 sequences, about 15% observed once, and the top ten hold approximately 35%.

The chain links TRBV12-3 or TRBV12-4 to TRBJ1-4; tentative D call: TRBD1 (6 bases). The sequence was collected from a woman aged 25 to 39 with Graves' hyperthyroidism that later progressed to Graves' ophthalmopathy. Sequenced sample: blood. Here the CDR3 reads CGSRRGSGWGGKDERLFF. DNA of the CDR3: TGTGGCAGTAGAAGGGGGAGTGGTTGGGGGGGAAAGGATGAAAGACTGTTTTTT.